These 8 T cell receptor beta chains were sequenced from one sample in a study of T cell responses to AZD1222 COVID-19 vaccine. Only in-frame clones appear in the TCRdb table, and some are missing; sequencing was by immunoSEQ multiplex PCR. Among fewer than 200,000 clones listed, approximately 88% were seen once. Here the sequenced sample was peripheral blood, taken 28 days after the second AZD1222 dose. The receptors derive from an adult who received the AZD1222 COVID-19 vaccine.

CDR3 in amino acids: CASSLDRDGYTF. The CDR3 DNA reads as TGTGCCAGCAGCTTAGACAGGGATGGCTACACCTTC. The chain employs TRBV7-9 and TRBJ1-2; TRBD1 is a possible D gene (6 bases). Trimming cost V 1 base and J 6 bases, with 6 bases left between them. This CDR3 region has 12 residues. Germline V gives CDR1 SEHNR, CDR2 FQNEAQ (reference sequence).

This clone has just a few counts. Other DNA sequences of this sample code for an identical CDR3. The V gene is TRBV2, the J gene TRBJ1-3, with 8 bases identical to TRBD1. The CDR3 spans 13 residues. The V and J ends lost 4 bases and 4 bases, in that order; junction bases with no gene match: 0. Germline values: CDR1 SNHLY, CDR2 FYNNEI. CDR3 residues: CASSGTGGNTIYF. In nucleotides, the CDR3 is TGTGCCAGCAGTGGGACAGGGGGAAACACCATATATTTT. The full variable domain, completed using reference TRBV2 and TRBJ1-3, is EPEVTQTPSHQVTQMGQEVILRCVPISNHLYFYWYRQILGQKVEFLVSFYNNEISEKSEIFDDQFSVERPDGSNFTLKIRSTKLEDSAMYFCASSGTGGNTIYFGEGSWLTVV.

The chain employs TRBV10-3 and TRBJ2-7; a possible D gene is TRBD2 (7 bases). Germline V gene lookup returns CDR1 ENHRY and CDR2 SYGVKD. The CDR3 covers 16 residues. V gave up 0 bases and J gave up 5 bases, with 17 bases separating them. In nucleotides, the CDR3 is TGTGCCATCAGTGAGTCACGATCCCGGGGGGCCCACGAGCAGTACTTC. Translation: CAISESRSRGAHEQYF.

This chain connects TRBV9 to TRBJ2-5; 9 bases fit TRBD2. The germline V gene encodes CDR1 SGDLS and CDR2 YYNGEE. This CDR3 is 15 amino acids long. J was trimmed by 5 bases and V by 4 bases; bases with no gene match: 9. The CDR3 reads CASSPAGGGAETQYF. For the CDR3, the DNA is TGTGCCAGCAGCCCAGCAGGCGGGGGGGCCGAGACCCAGTACTTC.

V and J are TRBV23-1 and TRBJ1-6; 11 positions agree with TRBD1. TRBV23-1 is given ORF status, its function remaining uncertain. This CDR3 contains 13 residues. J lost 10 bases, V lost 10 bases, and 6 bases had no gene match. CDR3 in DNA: TGCGCCATCCTAAGGACAGGGGGCTCACCCCTCCACTTT. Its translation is CAILRTGGSPLHF.

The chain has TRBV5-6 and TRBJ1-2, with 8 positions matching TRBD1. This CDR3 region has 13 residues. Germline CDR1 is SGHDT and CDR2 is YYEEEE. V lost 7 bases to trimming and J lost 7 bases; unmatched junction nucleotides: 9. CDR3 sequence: CASYRGSFGGYTF. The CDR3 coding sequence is TGTGCCAGCTACAGGGGGTCTTTTGGTGGCTACACCTTC.

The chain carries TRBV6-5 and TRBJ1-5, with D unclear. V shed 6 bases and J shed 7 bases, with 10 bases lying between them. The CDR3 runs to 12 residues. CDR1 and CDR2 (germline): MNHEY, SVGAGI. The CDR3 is CASRTVGQPQHF. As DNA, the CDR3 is TGTGCCAGCAGGACGGTGGGACAGCCCCAGCATTTT.

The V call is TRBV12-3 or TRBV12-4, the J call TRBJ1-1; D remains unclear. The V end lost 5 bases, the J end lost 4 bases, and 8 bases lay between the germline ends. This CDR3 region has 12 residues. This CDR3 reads CASSRRGTEAFF. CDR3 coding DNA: TGTGCCAGCAGTCGCCGCGGCACTGAAGCTTTCTTT.